This passage covers 28 T cell receptor beta chains from one sample sequenced in a study of tumor-infiltrating lymphocytes in primary liver carcinoma. Unsorted whole blood served as the source of blood RNA, and germline DNA was extracted as well. A constant-region primer primed TCR beta cDNA synthesis from 500 ng of total RNA. Slightly modified ARM-PCR, run as three nested multiplex PCR rounds, produced the TCR beta libraries. TRBV1-TRBV30 forward primers paired with a C-beta reverse primer drove the first two PCR rounds, 10 cycles each. Each CDR3 protein gets one entry after TCRdb re-called the multiplex PCR reads with MiXCR. The sample has over 250,000 distinct CDR3 sequences, 45% to 70% seen once. The sequencing input was peripheral blood. The receptor set was obtained from a woman aged 30 to 39 with primary liver carcinoma and hepatitis B virus infection.

Turning to this clonotype: Because the CDR3 is missing its conserved closing phenylalanine or tryptophan, this is likely a read error. CDR3 sequence reads: CASSLPGTGFSTDTQYL. The CDR3 nucleotides read TGTGCCAGCAGCTTGCCCGGGACAGGGTTTAGCACAGATACGCAGTATCTT. This chain uses TRBV5-6 with TRBJ2-3; the match to TRBD1 covers 9 bases. Trimming cost V 1 base and J 0 bases; bases outside gene matches: 6. Germline V CDR1 and CDR2: SGHDT, YYEEEE. The CDR3 totals 17 residues.

As regards this clonotype: Germline is not matched at one junction end, which may reflect a read error. V is TRBV12-3 or TRBV12-4 and J is TRBJ1-5; no clear D gene. The CDR3 consists of 14 residues. The DNA for the CDR3 is TGTGCCAGCAGTTCACGGGAGGGCAATCAGCCCCGGCAATTT. Amino acids: CASSSREGNQPRQF.

The V and J genes are TRBV11-2 and TRBJ2-7; D is possibly TRBD2 (6 bases). The CDR3 sequence is 13 residues long. Per the germline V gene, CDR1 is SGHAT and CDR2 is FQNNGV. Between the trimmed V and J ends, which lost 2 bases and 6 bases, there was a span of 11 bases. Written as DNA, the CDR3 is TGTGCCAGCAGCTTAATACTCGGGGGCGAGCAGTACTTC. Protein product: CASSLILGGEQYF.

This chain uses TRBV14 with TRBJ2-3; D is possibly TRBD2 (5 bases). Trimming pared 3 bases from V and 4 bases from J, leaving 14 bases between. The germline gives CDR1 SGHDN, CDR2 FVKESK. CDR3 length equals 15 residues. The CDR3 DNA reads TGTGCCAGCAGCCATACTAGTCTAAGCGCAGATACGCAGTATTTT. This translates into CASSHTSLSADTQYF.

This clonotype was counted a few times. This chain links TRBV19 with TRBJ2-5; D is possibly TRBD1 or TRBD2 (5 bases each). The length of the CDR3 is 16 residues. V was trimmed by 0 bases and J by 4 bases, leaving 15 bases between them. The germline CDR1 and CDR2 sequences are LNHDA and SQIVND (reference sequence). CDR3 loop: CASSIDLQAGRETQYF. The CDR3 nucleotides read TGTGCCAGTAGTATAGATCTTCAGGCAGGGAGAGAGACCCAGTACTTC.

This clonotype occurred a few times. The rearrangement joins TRBV12-3 or TRBV12-4 to TRBJ2-7, with 9 bases aligning to TRBD2. Unmatched junction bases numbered 2, after V lost 6 bases and J lost 5 bases. The CDR3 is 12 residues long. The CDR3 DNA is TGTGCCAGCAGCTCTAGCGGGAACGAGCAGTACTTC. Encoded protein: CASSSSGNEQYF.

With regard to this clonotype: This may be a read error, as it is one base from a much larger clone. The chain is built from TRBV29-1 and TRBJ1-2; D is undetermined. The V gene lost 5 bases and the J gene lost 9 bases, with 19 bases spanning the gap. From germline, CDR1 is SQVTM and CDR2 ANQGSEA. This CDR3 contains 13 residues. In DNA form, the CDR3 reads TGCAGCGTTAAATCCGGGGATGGATATAGCTACACCTTC. Its protein product is CSVKSGDGYSYTF.

Comment on this clonotype: Compared with germline, one end of the junction differs, possibly owing to a read error. V and J are TRBV12-3 or TRBV12-4 and TRBJ1-2, with 11 bases that match TRBD1. The CDR3 sequence is 17 residues long. CDR3 nucleotides: TGTGCCATCAGTTCCCCAGGACAGGGGGCACCTAACTATGGCTACACCTTC. Its protein product is CAISSPGQGAPNYGYTF.

The chain is built from TRBV5-1 and TRBJ2-7; a weak D match, TRBD2 (6 bases). Germline CDR1 SGHRS, CDR2 YFSETQ. V was cut by 0 bases and J by 9 bases, with 10 bases left in between. This CDR3 is 12 amino acids long. CDR3 amino acids: CASSLGGDRQYF. CDR3 bases: TGCGCCAGCAGCTTGGGGGGGGACCGGCAGTACTTC.

Comments on this clonotype: Being one base from a much bigger clone, this may be a read error. The rearrangement joins TRBV6-5 to TRBJ2-1, with D unclear. CDR1 and CDR2 (germline): MNHEY, SVGAGI. This CDR3 comprises 14 residues. The ends were cut back, 2 bases at V and 9 bases at J, with 14 bases in the middle. In DNA, the CDR3 is TGTGCCAGCAGTTACAAGGGTCGGGCCGGTGAGCAGTTCTTC. Translating it yields CASSYKGRAGEQFF.

V gene TRBV4-1 combines with J gene TRBJ2-1; D possibly corresponds to TRBD1 (8 bases). Germline V lookup: CDR1 MGHRA, CDR2 YSYEKL. Trimming left V 4 bases short and J 10 bases short, with 14 bases between. This CDR3 comprises 13 residues. The CDR3 nucleotides read TGCGCCAGCAGCCTAAACAGGGGGGGGGAGCAGTTCTTC. Protein sequence: CASSLNRGGEQFF.

Comment on this clonotype: A read error may explain this, as a much larger clone is one base away. The chain employs TRBV5-5 and TRBJ2-3; a weak D match, TRBD1 (6 bases). The germline gives CDR1 SGHKS, CDR2 YYEKEE (reference sequence). There are 16 residues in the CDR3. Trimming stripped 5 bases from V and 2 bases from J, with 18 bases between. CDR3 in amino acids: CASRTAGAQNTDTQYF. In nucleotides, the CDR3 is TGTGCCAGCAGGACGGCAGGGGCTCAGAACACAGATACGCAGTATTTT.

Remarks on this clonotype: A read error may produce the germline difference seen at one junction end. The genes are TRBV11-2 and TRBJ2-1, with a possible D match to TRBD1 (6 bases). Germline V gene sequence: CDR1 SGHAT, CDR2 FQNNGV. The CDR3 sequence is 14 residues long. CDR3 sequence (DNA): TGTGCCAGTAGCTTCAATTGGGGGCTGGATGAGCAGTTCTTC. Translation: CASSFNWGLDEQFF.

This clonotype has ten or more counts. The chain couples TRBV29-1 to TRBJ1-1, with a tentative D call TRBD1 (5 bases). The CDR3 runs to 13 residues. Germline V gene data show CDR1 as SQVTM and CDR2 as ANQGSEA. The V end was cut by 3 bases, the J end by 0 bases, with 8 bases between. The CDR3 here is CSVDRGMNTEAFF. The DNA for the CDR3 is TGCAGCGTTGATAGGGGAATGAACACTGAAGCTTTCTTT.

Many counts were recorded for this clonotype. The chain joins TRBV4-1 to TRBJ2-2; 12 nucleotides agree with TRBD2. The V and J ends lost 4 bases and 0 bases, in that order; junction bases with no gene match: 6. Germline lookup yields CDR1 MGHRA and CDR2 YSYEKL. This CDR3 has 18 residues. The CDR3 reads CASSPSLAGGTNTGELFF. The CDR3, as DNA: TGCGCCAGCAGCCCCTCACTAGCGGGAGGTACGAACACCGGGGAGCTGTTTTTT.

V and J are TRBV11-2 and TRBJ2-6, with TRBD2 as a possible D gene (6 bases). Germline V CDR1 and CDR2: SGHAT, FQNNGV. V was shortened by 10 bases and J by 4 bases, with 17 bases between the two germline ends. The CDR3 has 15 amino acids. The CDR3 sequence: CANSSLAGGANVLTF. DNA for the CDR3: TGTGCCAATAGCTCCCTTGCGGGAGGGGCCAACGTCCTGACTTTC.

This clonotype was seen ten or more times. The rearrangement joins TRBV29-1 to TRBJ2-7; 8 nucleotides match TRBD2. The V gene's germline CDR1 is SQVTM and CDR2 ANQGSEA. V gave up 4 bases and J gave up 2 bases; unmatched junction bases: 7. The CDR3 loop spans 14 amino acids. CDR3 sequence (DNA): TGCAGCGTTGTCCCGGGACTAGGAGCCTACGAGCAGTACTTC. Translating gives CSVVPGLGAYEQYF.

CDR3 DNA: TGTGCCTTGATGGTTGAAGCTTTCTTT. Translated, it gives CALMVEAFF. The chain is built from TRBV30 and TRBJ1-1; D call uncertain. V lost 7 bases, J lost 7 bases, and 7 bases lay in between. Germline V lookup: CDR1 GTSNPN, CDR2 SVGIG (reference sequence). There are 9 residues in the CDR3.

Points on this clonotype: The CDR3 carries no conserved terminal phenylalanine or tryptophan, so it likely arises from a read error. The rearrangement uses TRBV28 and TRBJ2-7; D is perhaps TRBD1 (6 bases). The germline V gene encodes CDR1 MDHEN and CDR2 SYDVKM. The CDR3 runs to 14 residues. CDR3 sequence reads: CVSSDRFYSYEQYL. CDR3 DNA: TGTGTCAGCAGTGACAGGTTTTACTCCTACGAGCAGTACCTC.

The V gene is TRBV6-5, the J gene TRBJ1-1; unclear D gene. Germline loops: CDR1 MNHEY, CDR2 SVGAGI. The CDR3 length is 14 residues. Trimming shortened V by 8 bases and J by 1 base, and 14 bases separated the two germline ends. The CDR3 reads CASAWYGENTEAFF. The CDR3 bases are TGTGCCAGCGCATGGTATGGGGAGAACACTGAAGCTTTCTTT.

The rearrangement joins TRBV11-2 to TRBJ1-3; D not certain. Trimming took 2 bases from V and 7 from J, leaving 18 bases between them. The germline V gene encodes CDR1 SGHAT and CDR2 FQNNGV. The CDR3 is made up of 16 amino acids. The DNA of the CDR3 is TGTGCCAGCAGCTTAATCGCAGGTGGGTTTGGGAACACCATATATTTT. Its protein is CASSLIAGGFGNTIYF.

This clonotype was seen only a few times. J is TRBJ2-5 and V is TRBV29-1, with TRBD1 matching 11 bases. The CDR3 is 13 residues long. The V gene's germline CDR1 is SQVTM and CDR2 ANQGSEA. With V trimmed by 8 bases and J by 7 bases, 9 bases remained unmatched. The CDR3: CSSGQGAWGTQYF. The DNA of the CDR3 is TGCAGCAGCGGACAGGGGGCCTGGGGGACCCAGTACTTC.

This clonotype was counted between two and nine times. This chain uses TRBV28 with TRBJ2-1; TRBD1 agrees at 8 bases. V lost 5 bases and J lost 6; bases outside the gene matches: 9. Looked up from germline, CDR1 is MDHEN and CDR2 is SYDVKM. The length of the CDR3 is 15 residues. CDR3 sequence reads: CASSILGTGGNEQFF. CDR3 bases: TGTGCCAGCAGTATACTCGGGACAGGCGGCAATGAGCAGTTCTTC.

Details on this clonotype: This could be a read error, since a much larger clone is one nucleotide away. The V and J genes are TRBV6-6 and TRBJ1-2, with 7 bases fitting TRBD1. Trimming cost V 5 bases and J 7 bases; bases outside gene matches: 4. This CDR3 has 12 amino acids. Germline assignment: CDR1 MNHNY and CDR2 SVGAGI (reference sequence). The DNA for the CDR3 is TGTGCCAGCAGTCCGACAGGGCCTGGCTACACCTTC. It is translated as CASSPTGPGYTF.

This clonotype was detected ten times or more. The chain is built from TRBV6-5 and TRBJ1-2; 9 bases are a match to TRBD1. The CDR3 consists of 14 residues. Losses at the gene ends were 6 bases for V and 4 bases for J; bases not matched to a gene: 6. Germline lookup yields CDR1 MNHEY and CDR2 SVGAGI. The CDR3 nucleotides read TGTGCCAGCAGGGGGACAGGGAAGGGCTATGGCTACACCTTC. Encoded protein: CASRGTGKGYGYTF.

For this clonotype: With a much larger clone just one base away, this may be a read error. The rearrangement links TRBV6-2 or TRBV6-3 to TRBJ1-5, with D hard to call. Germline loops: CDR1 MNHEY, CDR2 SVGEGT. The CDR3 totals 16 residues. The CDR3 sequence is CVSTQGRSASNQPQHF. The CDR3 nucleotides are TGTGTCAGCACCCAAGGGAGGAGCGCAAGCAATCAGCCCCAGCATTTT.

This chain's CDR3 is CASSLVTGHNEKLFF. In DNA form, the CDR3 reads TGTGCCAGCAGCTTGGTGACAGGGCATAATGAAAAACTGTTTTTT. The rearrangement joins TRBV7-9 to TRBJ1-4; 7 bases agree with TRBD1. The CDR3 consists of 15 residues. The V gene's germline CDR1 is SEHNR and CDR2 FQNEAQ (reference sequence). J gave up 4 bases and V 3 bases, and 5 bases lay outside the gene matches.

This clonotype was observed many times. J is TRBJ2-1 and V is TRBV6-2 or TRBV6-3, with D tentatively TRBD2 (6 bases). Germline V gene data show CDR1 as MNHEY and CDR2 as SVGEGT. With 0 bases removed from V and 1 base from J, the gap between germline ends came to 13 bases. The CDR3 is made up of 17 amino acids. CDR3 region: CASSYSLGRDSYNEQFF. The DNA for the CDR3 is TGTGCCAGCAGTTACTCGCTTGGGCGGGATTCCTACAATGAGCAGTTCTTC.